In its sample, the clone carrying this T cell receptor (beta chain) was seen a few times. What it binds is unknown. The entry originates in a study of T-cell memory formation after mild COVID-19. General study findings and limits: Chiefly within CM and EM were the contracting CD4+ clones; CD8+ ones were within EMRA. Clones shrinking from day 15 to 85 showed even CD4/CD8 mixes; later expanders tilted CD4+. Pre-infection memory contained some responding clones, which suggested that cross-reactive memory had joined.

One entry per CDR3 protein results from TCRdb running MiXCR on the 5' RACE reads. The profile shows about 610,000 distinct CDR3 sequences, roughly 17% of them singletons. V was clipped by 1 base and J by 2 bases, with 15 bases between them. From germline, CDR1 is MGHRA and CDR2 YSYEKL. The CDR3 sequence is 17 residues long. Sequencing input: PBMCs or a T cell subset sorted from them (not recorded which). This TCR was sampled from an adult woman who had mild COVID-19 (a few samples of this study predate the infection). Cell type and time point are not known. The chain is built from TRBV4-1 and TRBJ1-3; the D gene is possibly TRBD1 (5 bases). For the CDR3, the DNA is TGCGCCAGCAGCCAAGTCCGACAGAGGAGGACTGGAAACACCATATATTTT. It codes for CASSQVRQRRTGNTIYF.